The present T cell receptor (beta chain) was sequenced within a study of shared clonotypes between healthy human individuals. Note on this clone: Its antigen is not identified.

Authors' data handling: ImmunoSEQ output lacked quality scores and full-length reads, limiting matched filtering. Clones were read by immunoSEQ multiplex PCR, and TCRdb kept only the in-frame ones, dropping some. V and J calls and clone size are as listed in that table; D and trimming were resolved from the DNA. The data contain 550,000 to 650,000 clones, approximately 96% of them singletons. CDR1 and CDR2 (germline): MDHEN, SYDVKM. This CDR3 contains 16 residues. V lost 1 base and J lost 5; bases outside the gene matches: 9. General study results and limits: Sorted-subset sequencing was shown by rarefaction to be incomplete despite large depth.

Terminally differentiated effector memory CD45RA+ cells were excluded by CCR7 positive selection of CD45RO-negative cells. The sample consisted of naive CD8+ T cells sorted from blood. The chain employs TRBV28 and TRBJ2-3; 7 bases map to TRBD1. This receptor was obtained from a woman in her 30s in good health. CDR3 coding DNA: TGTGCCAGCAGTTTATTGCAGACAGGGCAATTAGATACGCAGTATTTT. It translates to CASSLLQTGQLDTQYF.